A selection of T cell receptor beta chains follows, all from one sample in a study of blood T cell repertoires in COVID-19. TCRdb keeps only in-frame clones here, not all; method: immunoSEQ multiplex PCR. The sample lists about 500,000 clones, about 89% occurring once. Sequencing input: peripheral blood. The receptors come from a woman in her forties or fifties with COVID-19, enrolled during active disease. Both conserved end residues are part of each CDR3. D genes are given only for firm matches. Size is stated for part of the rows, as once, few or many counts, or as a class when the clone is expanded.

size: -
V: TRBV2
J: TRBJ1-4
D: -
DNA: TGTGCCAGCAGTAGGTCAGGGGTGGATGAAAAACTGTTTTTT
CDR3: CASSRSGVDEKLFF

size: -
V: TRBV7-8
J: TRBJ2-1
D: -
DNA: TGTGCCGGACTCCCGACCGGGACAAGCTCCTACAATGAGCAGTTCTTC
CDR3: CAGLPTGTSSYNEQFF

size: -
V: TRBV5-4
J: TRBJ1-1
D: TRBD1
DNA: TGTGCCAGCAGCCGACGGACAGGGGCCTACAAGGGGACTGAAGCTTTCTTT
CDR3: CASSRRTGAYKGTEAFF

size: -
V: TRBV6-1
J: TRBJ1-2
D: TRBD1
DNA: TGTGCCAGCAGTGAAGCCGTAGTAGTTATACAGGGGGACTACACCTTC
CDR3: CASSEAVVVIQGDYTF

size: -
V: TRBV11-2
J: TRBJ2-7
D: -
DNA: TGTGCCAGCAGCTTAGGCCGGTCCTACGAGCAGTACTTC
CDR3: CASSLGRSYEQYF

size: -
V: TRBV19
J: TRBJ2-7
D: -
DNA: TGTGCCAGTAGTACCCAAAGCAGGGGTAGTGCCTACGAGCAGTACTTC
CDR3: CASSTQSRGSAYEQYF

size: few
V: TRBV6-6
J: TRBJ1-3
D: -
DNA: TGTGCCAGCAGTTCAATGACAGGCTCTGGAAACACCATATATTTT
CDR3: CASSSMTGSGNTIYF

size: -
V: TRBV19
J: TRBJ1-1
D: TRBD1
DNA: TGTGCCAGTAGCGATCCCGGGACAGAGTTTGAAGCTTTCTTT
CDR3: CASSDPGTEFEAFF

size: -
V: TRBV9
J: TRBJ1-2
D: TRBD1
DNA: TGTGCCAGCAGCACCCCGGGACAGGTCACCCTTGGGCACTATGGCTACACCTTC
CDR3: CASSTPGQVTLGHYGYTF

size: -
V: TRBV19
J: TRBJ1-2
D: TRBD1
DNA: TGTGCCAGTAGTATGGTTCTAGACAGGGAAAATGGCTACACCTTC
CDR3: CASSMVLDRENGYTF

size: -
V: TRBV6-5
J: TRBJ2-7
D: -
DNA: TGTGCCAGCAGACCCTATAGAGGGGGATCCTACGAGCAGTACTTC
CDR3: CASRPYRGGSYEQYF

size: few
V: TRBV5-1
J: TRBJ1-5
D: -
DNA: TGCGCCAGCAGTCCCGAAGTCGAAGGCGGGCCCCAGCATTTT
CDR3: CASSPEVEGGPQHF

size: -
V: TRBV5-1
J: TRBJ2-4
D: -
DNA: TGCGCCAGCAGCTTTGAGACAGGTGACATTCAGTACTTC
CDR3: CASSFETGDIQYF

size: -
V: TRBV30
J: TRBJ2-2
D: -
DNA: TGTGCCTGGAAGGGGTACACCGGGGAGCTGTTTTTT
CDR3: CAWKGYTGELFF

size: -
V: TRBV9
J: TRBJ1-6
D: -
DNA: TGTGCCAGCAGCGTATCGGGGTGGTCACCCCTCCACTTT
CDR3: CASSVSGWSPLHF

size: -
V: TRBV3-1/TRBV3-2
J: TRBJ2-7
D: -
DNA: TGTGCCAGCAGCCAGGGCCCCTACGAGCAGTACTTC
CDR3: CASSQGPYEQYF

size: -
V: TRBV21-1
J: TRBJ2-7
D: -
DNA: TGTGCCAGCAGCAAGAAGAGGATCCCATCCTACGAGCAGTACTTC
CDR3: CASSKKRIPSYEQYF

size: few
V: TRBV30
J: TRBJ1-1
D: -
DNA: TGTGCCTGGAGTGTTACGGCCGGGGGGACTGAAGCTTTCTTT
CDR3: CAWSVTAGGTEAFF

size: -
V: TRBV6-5
J: TRBJ1-2
D: -
DNA: TGTGCCAGCAATCCGGGACACGCTGATGGCTACACCTTC
CDR3: CASNPGHADGYTF

size: -
V: TRBV24-1
J: TRBJ2-1
D: -
DNA: TGTGCCACCAATAGTTATCGGGATGAGCAGTTCTTC
CDR3: CATNSYRDEQFF

size: once
V: TRBV10-3
J: TRBJ1-6
D: TRBD1
DNA: TGTGCCATCAGCCCAGGACAGGGAAATTCACCCCTCCACTTT
CDR3: CAISPGQGNSPLHF

size: -
V: TRBV3-1/TRBV3-2
J: TRBJ2-2
D: TRBD1
DNA: TGTGCCAGCAGCCAAGATCCCTCGAACTGGGACAGGGGGCTTCGAACCGGGGAGCTGTTTTTT
CDR3: CASSQDPSNWDRGLRTGELFF

size: -
V: TRBV30
J: TRBJ2-2
D: -
DNA: TGTGCCTGGTCTAGGGGAACCGGGGAGCTGTTTTTT
CDR3: CAWSRGTGELFF

size: -
V: TRBV19
J: TRBJ2-1
D: TRBD1
DNA: TGTGCCAGTAGTGTCTACCCCGGGACAGGGACTTACAATGAGCAGTTCTTC
CDR3: CASSVYPGTGTYNEQFF

size: -
V: TRBV6-5
J: TRBJ2-7
D: TRBD2
DNA: TGTGCCAGCAAGGAACTAGCGGGCTCCTACGAGCAGTACTTC
CDR3: CASKELAGSYEQYF

size: -
V: TRBV5-6
J: TRBJ2-3
D: -
DNA: TGTGCCAGCAGCTTGGAGGTTATGGCTAGGAGGTTGGAAGATACGCAGTATTTT
CDR3: CASSLEVMARRLEDTQYF

size: -
V: TRBV9
J: TRBJ1-4
D: -
DNA: TGTGCCAGCAGCGTAGGAGCTAATGAAAAACTGTTTTTT
CDR3: CASSVGANEKLFF

size: -
V: TRBV7-9
J: TRBJ2-7
D: -
DNA: TGTGCCAGCAGCTTAGGACAGGATCCCATAGAGCAGTACTTC
CDR3: CASSLGQDPIEQYF

size: -
V: TRBV30
J: TRBJ1-1
D: -
DNA: TGTGCCTGGAGTTCGGGAACTGAAGCTTTCTTT
CDR3: CAWSSGTEAFF

size: -
V: TRBV5-5
J: TRBJ2-7
D: TRBD2
DNA: TGTGCCAGCAGCTTGGGGGCTAGCGGGGACGAGCAGTACTTC
CDR3: CASSLGASGDEQYF

size: -
V: TRBV19
J: TRBJ2-2
D: -
DNA: TGTGCCAGTAGCACTTTTACAGGAAGTACCGGGGAGCTGTTTTTT
CDR3: CASSTFTGSTGELFF

size: -
V: TRBV2
J: TRBJ2-7
D: TRBD1
DNA: TGTGCCAGCAGGGGACAGGGGACCTACGAGCAGTACTTC
CDR3: CASRGQGTYEQYF

size: -
V: TRBV13
J: TRBJ2-3
D: -
DNA: TGTGCCAGCAGCTCAGGGGACTTAACAGATACGCAGTATTTT
CDR3: CASSSGDLTDTQYF

size: -
V: TRBV29-1
J: TRBJ1-2
D: -
DNA: TGCAGCGTTGAAGATAGGTCCTCAGGTAACAGTGGCTACACCTTC
CDR3: CSVEDRSSGNSGYTF

size: once
V: TRBV28
J: TRBJ2-7
D: -
DNA: TGTGCCAGCAGTTTAGTTGTCTTCCAGGGTGGTACCTACGAGCAGTACTTC
CDR3: CASSLVVFQGGTYEQYF

size: -
V: TRBV30
J: TRBJ1-2
D: -
DNA: TGTGCCTTGTCCCTTACAGGGTTGGCGTCCAATGGCTACACCTTC
CDR3: CALSLTGLASNGYTF

size: -
V: TRBV11-2
J: TRBJ2-7
D: TRBD1
DNA: TGTGCCAGCAGGCCTACGAACAGGGGAGAAGTCTACGAGCAGTACTTC
CDR3: CASRPTNRGEVYEQYF

size: -
V: TRBV11-2
J: TRBJ1-2
D: -
DNA: TGTGCCAGCAGCCCCACGCCTCGGGGGGGGGATGGCTACACCTTC
CDR3: CASSPTPRGGDGYTF

size: -
V: TRBV28
J: TRBJ1-4
D: -
DNA: TGTGCCAGCAGTTCGGGGGGGGAAAAACTGTTTTTT
CDR3: CASSSGGEKLFF

size: -
V: TRBV7-8
J: TRBJ2-2
D: -
DNA: TGTGCCAGCAGCCCCCCCGTGGGAGTAGGTACCGGGGAGCTGTTTTTT
CDR3: CASSPPVGVGTGELFF

size: -
V: TRBV5-1
J: TRBJ2-5
D: -
DNA: TGCGCCAGCAGCTTGGCTCAGGGGGGTCAAGAGACCCAGTACTTC
CDR3: CASSLAQGGQETQYF

size: once
V: TRBV5-4
J: TRBJ2-7
D: -
DNA: TGTGCCAGCAGCTTGGTCGGGAGCTCCTACGAGCAGTACTTC
CDR3: CASSLVGSSYEQYF

size: -
V: TRBV18
J: TRBJ1-1
D: -
DNA: TGTGCCAGCTCAGAGCGGCAGATCATGAACACTGAAGCTTTCTTT
CDR3: CASSERQIMNTEAFF

size: -
V: TRBV5-4
J: TRBJ1-1
D: -
DNA: TGTGCCAGCAGCCCCGAGTGGAACACTGAAGCTTTCTTT
CDR3: CASSPEWNTEAFF

size: -
V: TRBV11-2
J: TRBJ2-4
D: TRBD1
DNA: TGTGCCAGCAGCTGGGGGACAGGGAGAAACATTCAGTACTTC
CDR3: CASSWGTGRNIQYF

size: -
V: TRBV9
J: TRBJ1-6
D: TRBD1
DNA: TGTGCCAGCAGCCCAGGGGGCGCCCCGAATTCACCCCTCCACTTT
CDR3: CASSPGGAPNSPLHF

size: -
V: TRBV9
J: TRBJ2-1
D: TRBD2
DNA: TGTGCCAGCAGCGGCGGGGGGCGTGAGCAGTTCTTC
CDR3: CASSGGGREQFF

size: -
V: TRBV4-1
J: TRBJ2-1
D: -
DNA: TGCGCCAGCAGCCGTACTTCAGGGGACTCCTACAATGAGCAGTTCTTC
CDR3: CASSRTSGDSYNEQFF

size: -
V: TRBV19
J: TRBJ2-7
D: TRBD1
DNA: TGTGCCTCCTCAAGGGACAGGGGGGCCGAGCAGTACTTC
CDR3: CASSRDRGAEQYF

size: -
V: TRBV27
J: TRBJ2-7
D: -
DNA: TGTGCCAGCAGTCCGAGGGGGAAGTACGAGCAGTACTTC
CDR3: CASSPRGKYEQYF

size: -
V: TRBV18
J: TRBJ1-1
D: -
DNA: TGTGCCAGCTCACCGGATGTATCCGGACAGGCTTTCTTT
CDR3: CASSPDVSGQAFF